This TCR beta chain is drawn from a study of T cells in Graves' hyperthyroidism and ophthalmopathy. Study outcomes and limitations: Also found in blood were most expanded thyroid clonotypes above 0.001.

This clonotype was seen many times. Its cognate antigen is unknown. J gave up 5 bases and V 5 bases, and 5 bases lay outside the gene matches. Germline CDR1 and CDR2: SGHTA and FQGTGA. CDR3 length: 13 residues. There were TCR beta CDR3 regions amplified from RNA transcripts. TCR CDR3 underwent first-round RT-PCR with the HTBI primer set. TCRdb called the multiplex PCR reads again in MiXCR, with one record for every CDR3 protein. The repertoire holds around 440,000 distinct CDR3 sequences, with around a sixth as singletons. This TCR derives from a woman under 30 with Graves' hyperthyroidism. Sequencing was carried out using blood. This chain links TRBV7-3 with TRBJ2-5, with 7 positions matching TRBD1. CDR3 DNA sequence: TGTGCCAGCAGCCGTACAGGGGTTGAGACCCAGTACTTC. This translates into CASSRTGVETQYF.